This T cell receptor beta chain comes out of a study of PD-1 blockade in classical Hodgkin lymphoma. Profiled with immunoSEQ multiplex PCR; TCRdb holds only in-frame clones, not every one. The repertoire holds about 150,000 clones, approximately 80% seen once, with roughly 8.4% in the top ten. Relapses following autologous stem cell transplantation were seen in all patients, with brentuximab vedotin exposure varying. V lost 4 bases and J lost 4; bases outside the gene matches: 13. The CDR3 runs to 18 residues. Germline assignment: CDR1 ENHRY and CDR2 SYGVKD. The chain couples TRBV10-3 to TRBJ1-3; 10 bases are a match to TRBD1. This sample comprised peripheral blood mononuclear cells (PBMCs), obtained before the second cycle of nivolumab. This TCR was recovered from a human donor with classical Hodgkin lymphoma. CDR3 sequence: CAISVGDRGMSTGNTIYF. The CDR3 DNA sequence: TGTGCCATCAGTGTAGGGGACAGGGGTATGTCAACGGGAAACACCATATATTTT.